The text below deals with one T cell receptor beta chain. Its cognate antigen is unknown. TCRdb keeps only in-frame clones here, not all; method: immunoSEQ multiplex PCR. The sample lists some 41,000 clones, about 86% seen once, with 10% in the top ten. The source of the sample is a study of lymphopenia after photon versus proton radiotherapy. Study-wide findings and caveats: Under photons, naive T cells and diversity fell while effector/memory populations rose. Oligoclonal CD8+ Temra expansion after nadir drove photon patients' diversity drop. In patients who died, overall survival fell as post-nadir TCR diversity dropped more. Survival link was tested only in deceased patients; proton benefit remains a possibility.

Sequenced material: peripheral blood, taken from a patient treated with proton-based radiotherapy. The sequence was collected from a woman aged 70-85 years with pancreatic cancer. Some clones in this sample may be carry-over from other donors' samples.

The CDR3 here is CASSSSGRNYEQYF. CDR3 nucleotide sequence: TGTGCCAGCAGTTCTAGCGGGAGAAACTACGAGCAGTACTTC. The chain has TRBV27 and TRBJ2-7, with 10 nucleotides matching TRBD2. The V and J ends lost 4 bases and 3 bases, in that order; junction bases with no gene match: 3. The CDR3 sequence is 14 residues long. CDR1 and CDR2 from the germline V gene are MNHEY and SMNVEV (reference sequence).